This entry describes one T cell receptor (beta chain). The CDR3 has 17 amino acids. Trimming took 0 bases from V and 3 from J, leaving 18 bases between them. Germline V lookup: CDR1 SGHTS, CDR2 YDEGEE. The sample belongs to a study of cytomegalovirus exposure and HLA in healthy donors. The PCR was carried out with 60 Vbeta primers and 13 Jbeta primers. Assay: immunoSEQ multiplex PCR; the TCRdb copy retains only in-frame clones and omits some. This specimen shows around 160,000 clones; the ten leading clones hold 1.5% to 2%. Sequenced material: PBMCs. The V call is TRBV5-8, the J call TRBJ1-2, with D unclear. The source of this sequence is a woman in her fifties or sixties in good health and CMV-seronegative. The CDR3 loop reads CASSLERGRAWHYGYTF. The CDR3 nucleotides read TGTGCCAGCAGCTTGGAACGGGGAAGGGCGTGGCACTATGGCTACACCTTC.